The clone carrying this T cell receptor (beta chain) has only a few counts. This specimen comes from a study of identical twins. TCRdb independently ran MiXCR on the 5' RACE reads; one entry per CDR3 protein. The table includes roughly 770,000 distinct CDR3 sequences, around a sixth detected once. Germline V CDR1 and CDR2: DFQATT, SNEGSKA (reference sequence). CDR3 length equals 11 residues. Trimming removed 6 bases at V and 8 bases at J, with 13 bases between. These data were likewise used in another study, on T cells expressing NK-cell markers. According to that study: The study drew TCR beta repertoires from sorted CD3+CD56+NKG2C+, CD3+CD56+NKG2C- and CD3+CD56-NKG2C+ T cells.

The gene calls are TRBV20-1 and TRBJ2-5; no definite D call. Sequenced input: PBMCs. The receptor's source is a woman under 30 in good health. CDR3 sequence: CSANHLDTQYF. CDR3 sequence (DNA): TGCAGTGCAAACCACCTAGATACCCAGTACTTC.